This T cell receptor beta chain was obtained from a study of shared clonotypes between healthy human individuals. General study points: The represented genetic and exposure-history diversity was limited by the small number of donors. The study found about 5% of naive CD4 clonotypes shared across several donors. In the sorted subsets, rarefaction showed sequencing was incomplete despite large depth.

Note on this clone: Its target is unknown.

Measured with immunoSEQ multiplex PCR; TCRdb has only the in-frame clones, and not every one. The sample has around 2.3 million clones; nearly 97% are singletons. Germline lookup yields CDR1 SGHRS and CDR2 YFSETQ. The CDR3 runs to 16 residues. J was trimmed by 7 bases and V by 4 bases; bases with no gene match: 8. The specimen sequenced was naive CD4+ T cells sorted from blood. Subset: CD45RA+ positively selected. This chain connects TRBV5-1 to TRBJ2-1, with TRBD2 matching over 13 bases. This receptor was obtained from a man in his late teens or twenties in good health. The CDR3 DNA follows: TGCGCCAGCAGCAGAACACTAGCGGGGGGGCGTAATGAGCAGTTCTTC. Its translation is CASSRTLAGGRNEQFF.